The T cell receptor (beta chain) under discussion was sequenced for a study of cytomegalovirus exposure and HLA in healthy donors. Study in general: Genotyping showed roughly 76% of fewer than 500 donors falling in the Caucasian-associated ancestry cluster. Study-level findings and limits: Data from an earlier analysis indicated that most TCR beta V segments were productive either about 87% or about 30% of the time. Three chains tied to CMV proved CMV antigen-specific in vitro.

A remark on this clone: Its antigen is currently unknown.

Vbeta (60) and Jbeta (13) primers were used in the PCR. Profiling relied on immunoSEQ multiplex PCR, and the TCRdb table lists in-frame clones only, not all of them. The sample includes about 79,000 clones, about three quarters of them seen just once. Material for sequencing was PBMCs. This clonotype originated in a man in his sixties in good health and CMV-seronegative.

The CDR3 loop is CASSQRLAGVYEQYF. The CDR3 DNA reads as TGCGCCAGCAGCCAAAGGCTAGCGGGGGTCTACGAGCAGTACTTC. V gene TRBV4-3 combines with J gene TRBJ2-7, with TRBD2 matching 10 bases. CDR1 LGHNA and CDR2 YSLEER come from the germline V gene. After removal of 2 bases from V and 3 bases from J, the junction contained 4 bases not matched to a gene. There are 15 residues in the CDR3.